These 32 T cell receptor beta chains were sequenced from one sample in a study of T cell clonality in common variable immunodeficiency. The protocol was immunoSEQ multiplex PCR, while the TCRdb copy is restricted to in-frame clones and leaves out a portion. The specimen has 35,000 or so clones, none found just once. The sample consisted of peripheral blood mononuclear cells. These receptors all stem from a person aged 18 to 70 in good health.

This clone was observed at least ten times. Read coverage stops 3 residues before the CDR3 terminus; the germline J gene supplies the remainder. The chain carries TRBV5-1 and TRBJ2-7; TRBD1 matches 9 bases. Germline loops: CDR1 SGHRS, CDR2 YFSETQ. The CDR3 sequence is 14 residues long. J lost 3 bases, V lost 0 bases, and 1 base had no gene match. CDR3 DNA (partial): TGCGCCAGCAGCTTGGAGGGACAGGGCTACGAG. Translating it yields CASSLEGQGYE. The entire CDR3 reads CASSLEGQGYEQYF.

This clone was seen at least ten times. The CDR3 end lies 3 residues beyond the end of the read and is filled in from the germline J gene. This rearrangement joins TRBV19 to TRBJ1-1, with 10 positions matching TRBD1. The J segment lost 0 bases and the V segment lost 5 bases, leaving 12 bases of the junction unmatched. Per germline, CDR1 LNHDA and CDR2 SQIVND (reference sequence). This CDR3 has 18 amino acids. The CDR3 sequence: CASSLRDRGASLNTEAFF. The covered CDR3 bases are TGTGCCAGTAGTTTGAGGGACAGGGGAGCGAGTTTGAACACTGAA.

This clone was counted many times. The read stops 3 residues short of the end of the CDR3; the missing end is completed from the germline J gene. The chain uses TRBV12-3 or TRBV12-4 and TRBJ2-7; D not certain. CDR3 length equals 12 residues. The V end was cut by 6 bases, the J end by 2 bases, with 8 bases between. Here the CDR3 reads CASSRTPYEQYF. The part of the CDR3 DNA that was read is TGTGCCAGCAGCCGAACACCCTACGAG.

This clone was seen many times. Read coverage stops 3 residues before the CDR3 terminus; the germline J gene supplies the remainder. The rearrangement links TRBV29-1 to TRBJ1-2; 7 bases are a match to TRBD1. Looked up from germline, CDR1 is SQVTM and CDR2 is ANQGSEA. V lost 6 bases, J lost 5 bases, and 9 bases stayed unmatched. The CDR3 extends over 13 amino acids. CDR3 DNA, as far as it was read: TGCAGCGTGGAGGACAGGTCGTTGTATGGC. Amino acid sequence: CSVEDRSLYG. The CDR3 as a whole reads CSVEDRSLYGYTF.

This clone is judged medium-sized. The read finishes 3 residues shy of the CDR3 end, and the germline J gene is used to complete it. This chain joins TRBV6-2 or TRBV6-3 and TRBJ1-6, with D unclear. Trimming left V 5 bases short and J 6 bases short, with 5 bases between. Germline CDR1 MNHEY, CDR2 SVGEGT. CDR3 length equals 12 residues. CDR3 residues: CASSRGNSPLHF. Partial CDR3 DNA: TGTGCCAGCAGTCGAGGTAATTCACCC.

This clone was seen at least ten times. The read ends 3 residues early relative to the CDR3; the germline J gene fills the gap. Additional DNA sequences in this sample encode the identical CDR3. The V gene is TRBV20-1, the J gene TRBJ2-1, with 11 positions matching TRBD2. V was pared by 5 bases and J by 6 bases, with 12 bases of the junction left unmatched. CDR1 and CDR2 from the germline V gene are DFQATT and SNEGSKA (reference sequence). This CDR3 has 16 amino acids. CDR3 DNA (partial): TGCAGTGCTTCCGGGACTAGCGGCGAGGCGATCAATGAG. Protein product: CSASGTSGEAINE. The entire CDR3 sequence reads CSASGTSGEAINEQFF.

The sample holds many counts of this clone. The read falls 3 residues short of the CDR3 end, and the missing part is taken from the germline J gene. V is TRBV20-1 and J is TRBJ2-1; D call uncertain. CDR1 and CDR2 from the germline V gene are DFQATT and SNEGSKA (reference sequence). V lost 2 bases and J 5 bases, leaving 16 bases between the germline ends. This CDR3 has 15 residues. Partial CDR3 DNA: TGCAGTGCTAGACCTGCCGTGGGCTCGGACAATGAG. Protein product: CSARPAVGSDNE. The CDR3 as a whole reads CSARPAVGSDNEQFF.

Ten or more counts support this clone. The read ends 3 residues early relative to the CDR3; the germline J gene fills the gap. The chain uses TRBV18 and TRBJ2-3, with 9 nucleotides matching TRBD2. The CDR3 totals 14 residues. The junction had 1 base not matched to a gene; V was cut back by 2 bases and J by 4 bases. The germline CDR1 and CDR2 sequences are KGHSH and LQKENI. The covered CDR3 bases are TGTGCCAGCTCACCAAGGACTAGCGCAGATACG. This encodes CASSPRTSADT. The full-length CDR3 reads as CASSPRTSADTQYF.

In its sample, this clone was seen many times. The CDR3 extends 3 residues past the end of the read, so its final part is completed from the germline J gene. The chain links TRBV29-1 to TRBJ2-7, with TRBD1 identical over 8 bases. J lost 6 bases, V lost 3 bases, and 4 bases had no gene match. The CDR3 covers 12 residues. Germline V gene sequence: CDR1 SQVTM, CDR2 ANQGSEA. The CDR3 spells CSVDQGAREQYF. Partial CDR3 DNA: TGCAGCGTTGACCAGGGGGCTCGCGAG.

This clone was seen ten or more times. The missing CDR3 end, 3 residues past where the read stops, is filled in from the germline J gene. This chain connects TRBV5-6 to TRBJ1-1, with TRBD1 matching over 9 bases. Germline V CDR1 and CDR2: SGHDT, YYEEEE. The CDR3 is made up of 12 amino acids. The CDR3 sequence is CASSWGTGEAFF. The CDR3 bases that were read are TGTGCCAGCAGCTGGGGGACAGGGGAA.

There are many counts of this clone. The read terminates 3 residues before the CDR3 end, so the remaining end is supplied by the germline J gene. The J gene is TRBJ1-4, the V gene TRBV7-9; 8 positions match TRBD1. This CDR3 has 14 residues. The ends lost 4 bases at V and 3 bases at J; junction bases unmatched: 1. Per the germline V gene, CDR1 is SEHNR and CDR2 is FQNEAQ (reference sequence). CDR3: CASSSTGANEKLFF. The sequenced part of the CDR3 DNA is TGTGCCAGCAGCTCGACAGGGGCTAATGAAAAA.

This clone was seen at least ten times. CDR3 sequence reads: CASSQSLVTQYF. CDR3 DNA, as far as it was read: TGTGCCAGCAGCCAATCCCTAGTTACG. This sequence joins TRBV14 and TRBJ2-3, with D unresolved. The read ends 3 residues shy of where the CDR3 ends; the end is completed using the germline J gene. CDR1 is SGHDN and CDR2 is FVKESK in the germline V gene. The CDR3 is 12 residues long. V was pared by 2 bases and J by 8 bases, with 8 bases between.

This clone has a count of ten or more. The sequence runs out 3 residues before the end of the CDR3; the remainder is reconstructed from the germline J gene. The V gene is TRBV7-9, the J gene TRBJ1-2; D call uncertain. The V end lost 1 base, the J end lost 7 bases, and 13 bases lay between the germline ends. The CDR3 is made up of 14 amino acids. Germline V gives CDR1 SEHNR, CDR2 FQNEAQ (reference sequence). The sequenced part of the CDR3 DNA is TGTGCCAGCAGCTTAGGGCCCAGGCGCGTTGGC. It yields the protein CASSLGPRRVG. The full CDR3 protein reads CASSLGPRRVGYTF.

This clone is labeled medium-sized. Compared with germline, one end of the junction differs, possibly owing to a read error. The read ends 3 residues early relative to the CDR3; the germline J gene fills the gap. The V call is TRBV4-2, the J call TRBJ1-2; D call uncertain. Germline values: CDR1 LGHNA, CDR2 YNFKEQ. CDR3 length equals 16 residues. The CDR3 DNA, read in part, is TGCGCCAGCAGCCAAGATAGGGTCAGAACTAACTATGGC. Encoded protein: CASSQDRVRTNYG. The full CDR3 protein is CASSQDRVRTNYGYTF.

Ten or more counts support this clone. The CDR3 extends 3 residues past the end of the read, so its final part is completed from the germline J gene. This sequence joins TRBV5-6 and TRBJ1-2; D gene unclear. V was cut by 6 bases and J by 6 bases, with 21 bases left in between. CDR1 is SGHDT, CDR2 YYEEEE, per germline. The CDR3 sequence is 15 residues long. This CDR3 is CASNPGMGSYNGYTF. The sequenced CDR3 bases are TGTGCCAGCAACCCGGGGATGGGAAGCTATAATGGC. Variable domain in full (rest from reference TRBV5-6 and TRBJ1-2): DAGVTQSPTHLIKTRGQQVTLRCSPKSGHDTVSWYQQALGQGPQFIFQYYEEEERQRGNFPDRFSGHQFPNYSSELNVNALLLGDSALYLCASNPGMGSYNGYTFGSGTRLTVV.

The table lists this clone with many counts. The read terminates 3 residues ahead of where the CDR3 ends, so the germline J gene completes it. J is TRBJ2-7 and V is TRBV6-2 or TRBV6-3; 8 bases fit TRBD2. With V trimmed by 8 bases and J by 4 bases, 7 bases remained unmatched. CDR3 size: 13 residues. CDR1 MNHEY and CDR2 SVGEGT come from the germline V gene. The sequenced part of the CDR3 DNA is TGTGCCAGCGGTACGGGGGGGACGTACGAG. Translated, it gives CASGTGGTYE. The entire CDR3 is CASGTGGTYEQYF.

In this sample, this clone turned up many times. The read comes to an end 3 residues before the CDR3 does, leaving the germline J gene to fill in the end. The rearrangement uses TRBV20-1 and TRBJ2-5; 11 bases are shared with TRBD2. V was clipped by 1 base and J by 5 bases; unmatched bases: 6. CDR1 DFQATT and CDR2 SNEGSKA come from the germline V gene (reference sequence). The CDR3 is 15 residues long. CDR3 sequence: CSARGSSGGYETQYF. Partial CDR3 DNA: TGCAGTGCTAGAGGGTCTAGCGGGGGGTACGAGACC.

This clone was detected ten times or more. The CDR3 end is not reached by the read, which stops 3 residues before it; the germline J gene fills it in. The chain employs TRBV29-1 and TRBJ2-5; 8 bases match TRBD1. The germline V gene encodes CDR1 SQVTM and CDR2 ANQGSEA. This CDR3 is built from 14 residues. V was pared by 6 bases and J by 4 bases, with 10 bases of the junction left unmatched. This CDR3 is CSVDRQGPRETQYF. The CDR3 bases that were read are TGCAGCGTGGACCGACAGGGGCCACGAGAGACC.

This clone has ten or more counts. The sequenced fragment ends 3 residues before the CDR3 boundary, so the rest is inferred from the germline J gene. V gene TRBV7-2 combines with J gene TRBJ1-1, with D hard to call. Germline V gene lookup returns CDR1 SGHTA and CDR2 FQGNSA. The CDR3 consists of 13 residues. The ends were cut back, 5 bases at V and 1 base at J, with 8 bases in the middle. The covered CDR3 bases are TGTGCCAGCAGCGCCCACAGGAACACTGAA. As protein: CASSAHRNTE. The complete CDR3 protein is CASSAHRNTEAFF.

This clone was observed many times. The CDR3 end is not reached by the read, which stops 3 residues before it; the germline J gene fills it in. V usage is TRBV5-1 and J usage is TRBJ2-5; 10 nucleotides align to TRBD2. This CDR3 comprises 17 residues. V was clipped by 2 bases and J by 5 bases; unmatched bases: 12. Germline CDR1 and CDR2: SGHRS and YFSETQ. The CDR3 protein is CASSFGLAGALRETQYF. The sequenced CDR3 bases are TGCGCCAGCAGCTTCGGGCTAGCGGGGGCCCTTCGTGAGACC.

This clone was counted many times. The read stops 3 residues short of the end of the CDR3; the missing end is completed from the germline J gene. This chain joins TRBV20-1 and TRBJ2-1; no reliable D call. Germline V gene sequence: CDR1 DFQATT, CDR2 SNEGSKA (reference sequence). The CDR3 spans 11 residues. The CDR3 DNA, read in part, is TGCAGCTTCCTCGACGGGAATGAG. Protein sequence: CSFLDGNE. Given in full, the CDR3 is CSFLDGNEQFF.

The sample holds many counts of this clone. The read ends 3 residues before the CDR3 terminus; that terminus is restored from the germline J gene. The chain uses TRBV5-1 and TRBJ1-3; D is ambiguous. The CDR3 spans 17 residues. Deletions cut 3 bases from V and 0 bases from J, with 16 bases between. Germline CDR1 reads SGHRS; CDR2 reads YFSETQ. Partial CDR3 DNA: TGCGCCAGCAGCTCCGGGGAGACCCCCTTCTCTGGAAACACC. Translation gives CASSSGETPFSGNT. The CDR3 as a whole reads CASSSGETPFSGNTIYF.

At least ten counts were recorded for this clone. Partial CDR3 DNA: TGTGCCAGCAGCTTAGCAGGCGGGAGCTCCTACGAG. Amino acids: CASSLAGGSSYE. The entire CDR3 reads CASSLAGGSSYEQYF. The chain combines TRBV7-8 with TRBJ2-7, with 7 nucleotides matching TRBD2. The read stops 3 residues short of the end of the CDR3; the missing end is completed from the germline J gene. Losses at the gene ends were 0 bases for V and 0 bases for J; bases not matched to a gene: 2. Germline V lookup: CDR1 SGHVS, CDR2 FQNEAQ. This CDR3 comprises 15 residues.

This clone showed up many times. The read ends 3 residues before the CDR3 terminus; that terminus is restored from the germline J gene. V gene TRBV20-1 combines with J gene TRBJ1-2; tentative D call: TRBD1 (5 bases). The germline gives CDR1 DFQATT, CDR2 SNEGSKA (reference sequence). The CDR3 has 12 amino acids. The CDR3 sequence is CSASFQGNGYTF. The covered CDR3 bases are TGCAGTGCTAGTTTTCAGGGAAACGGC.

This clone has ten or more counts. The CDR3 extends 3 residues past the end of the read, so its final part is completed from the germline J gene. The chain is built from TRBV15 and TRBJ2-1; 8 bases fit TRBD1. The CDR3 runs 17 residues. Germline CDR1 LNHNV, CDR2 YYDKDF (reference sequence). V lost 4 bases, J lost 0 bases, and 8 bases stayed unmatched. CDR3 sequence reads: CATSKRQGLGSYNEQFF. The covered CDR3 bases are TGTGCCACCAGCAAAAGACAGGGGCTAGGCTCCTACAATGAG.

This clone was found many times. From the germline J gene comes the end of the CDR3, since the read stops 3 residues before it. The J gene is TRBJ2-7, the V gene TRBV30; 9 nucleotides align to TRBD2. The CDR3 runs 14 residues. Per the germline V gene, CDR1 is GTSNPN and CDR2 is SVGIG (reference sequence). With V trimmed by 0 bases and J by 5 bases, 5 bases remained unmatched. Partial CDR3 DNA: TGTGCCTGGAGTGTAGCGGGGGGTACCGACGAG. Its protein product is CAWSVAGGTDE. The whole CDR3 region reads CAWSVAGGTDEQYF.

This clone occurred many times. Read data end 3 residues before the CDR3 end; the end is taken from the germline J gene. V is TRBV18 and J is TRBJ1-1; D call uncertain. This CDR3 has 13 amino acids. Trimming removed 0 bases at V and 1 base at J, with 3 bases between. Looked up from germline, CDR1 is KGHSH and CDR2 is LQKENI. The sequenced CDR3 bases are TGTGCCAGCTCACCACCAGGGAACACTGAA. Translated: CASSPPGNTE. The full CDR3 reads CASSPPGNTEAFF.

This clone has a count of ten or more. The missing CDR3 end, 3 residues past where the read stops, is filled in from the germline J gene. The chain uses TRBV19 and TRBJ1-2; possible D gene TRBD1, 5 bases. Germline V gives CDR1 LNHDA, CDR2 SQIVND (reference sequence). The CDR3 covers 13 residues. V gave up 3 bases and J gave up 4 bases, with 9 bases separating them. Incomplete CDR3 DNA: TGTGCCAGTAGTATTGGGGGGACCTATGGC. Protein sequence: CASSIGGTYG. The full CDR3 reads CASSIGGTYGYTF.

This clone was detected ten times or more. The read falls 3 residues short of the CDR3 end, and the missing part is taken from the germline J gene. The J gene is TRBJ1-4, the V gene TRBV11-1, with D unresolved. CDR3 size: 14 residues. Germline-derived CDR1 and CDR2 are SGHAT and FQDESV (reference sequence). Trimming pared 4 bases from V and 0 bases from J, leaving 6 bases between. The DNA read from the CDR3 is TGTGCCAGCAGCTCGGACTCAACTAATGAAAAA. It specifies CASSSDSTNEK. The entire CDR3 protein reads CASSSDSTNEKLFF.

The sample holds many counts of this clone. The missing CDR3 end, 3 residues past where the read stops, is filled in from the germline J gene. The rearrangement uses TRBV20-1 and TRBJ2-3, with TRBD1 as a possible D gene (5 bases). This CDR3 is 12 amino acids long. Germline V gene lookup returns CDR1 DFQATT and CDR2 SNEGSKA (reference sequence). Deletions cut 4 bases from V and 6 bases from J, with 11 bases between. The part of the CDR3 DNA that was read is TGCAGTGCTATTCATCCAGGGGATACG. Translating gives CSAIHPGDT. The whole CDR3 sequence is CSAIHPGDTQYF.

This clone was detected many times. The CDR3 is cut off 3 residues early in the read; its end comes from the germline J gene. V usage is TRBV7-2 and J usage is TRBJ2-3; D is perhaps TRBD2 (6 bases). There are 14 residues in the CDR3. The V end was cut by 5 bases, the J end by 2 bases, with 11 bases between. Germline loops: CDR1 SGHTA, CDR2 FQGNSA. CDR3 DNA (partial): TGTGCCAGCAGCGAAGCGGGCCCCACAGATACG. Translation gives CASSEAGPTDT. The CDR3 as a whole reads CASSEAGPTDTQYF.

Concerning this clone itself: The CDR3 extends 3 residues past the end of the read, so its final part is completed from the germline J gene. The chain carries TRBV20-1 and TRBJ2-1; D gene ambiguous. Germline V gene sequence: CDR1 DFQATT, CDR2 SNEGSKA (reference sequence). The V end was cut by 0 bases, the J end by 3 bases, with 12 bases between. The CDR3 consists of 15 residues. This CDR3 reads CSAREVRSGYNEQFF. The sequenced CDR3 bases are TGCAGTGCTAGAGAGGTAAGATCCGGCTACAATGAG.